The 32 T cell receptor beta chains in this list originate from one sample, sequenced in a study of Ad26.COV2.S vaccination and SARS-CoV-2 variants. Described treatment: 15 to 20 received Ad26.COV2.S at low or high dose, single or two shots; 5 received placebo; per-sample allocation not given. Samples came from day 63 after the first vaccine or placebo injection. The data were produced by immunoSEQ multiplex PCR, yet TCRdb's version contains in-frame clones alone and is incomplete. The sample lists under 550,000 clones, around 89% seen once, with about 3.6% in the top ten. The sequencing used peripheral blood, collected in a trial of Ad26.COV2.S vaccine versus placebo. The receptors shown here come from a person between 18 and 65 years old who received the Ad26.COV2.S COVID-19 vaccine or a placebo.

The chain links TRBV29-1 to TRBJ1-3; no clear D. In germline, CDR1 is SQVTM, CDR2 ANQGSEA. The CDR3 consists of 12 residues. Trimming left V 2 bases short and J 0 bases short, with 2 bases between. This CDR3 reads CSVESSGNTIYF. CDR3 nucleotides: TGCAGCGTTGAAAGCTCTGGAAACACCATATATTTT.

The chain employs TRBV5-1 and TRBJ2-7; D is tentatively TRBD1 or TRBD2 (5 bases each). The CDR3 is 15 amino acids. CDR1 and CDR2 (germline): SGHRS, YFSETQ. V was pared by 5 bases and J by 7 bases, with 22 bases between. This CDR3 is CASRTGDQGVGEQYF. The CDR3 DNA follows: TGCGCCAGCAGGACGGGCGACCAGGGAGTAGGGGAGCAGTACTTC. Using reference TRBV5-1 and TRBJ2-7 for the parts outside the CDR3, the full variable domain is KAGVTQTPRYLIKTRGQQVTLSCSPISGHRSVSWYQQTPGQGLQFLFEYFSETQRNKGNFPGRFSGRQFSNSRSEMNVSTLELGDSALYLCASRTGDQGVGEQYFGPGTRLTVT.

This chain connects TRBV27 to TRBJ2-5; D not certain. The CDR3 sequence is 17 residues long. Germline V gene data show CDR1 as MNHEY and CDR2 as SMNVEV (reference sequence). V gave up 0 bases and J gave up 0 bases, with 14 bases separating them. CDR3 nucleotides: TGTGCCAGCAGTTTATCTTCCGGCGGAAGATACCAAGAGACCCAGTACTTC. Translating gives CASSLSSGGRYQETQYF.

This chain links TRBV9 with TRBJ2-3; maybe TRBD1 (6 bases). The CDR3 is 16 residues long. CDR1 is SGDLS and CDR2 is YYNGEE in the germline V gene. V shed 0 bases and J shed 1 base, with 12 bases lying between them. In DNA form, the CDR3 reads TGTGCCAGCAGCGTAGGAACGACAGGTGGCACAGATACGCAGTATTTT. This sequence encodes CASSVGTTGGTDTQYF.

J is TRBJ2-7 and V is TRBV7-9, with D tentatively TRBD1 (6 bases). Germline assignment: CDR1 SEHNR and CDR2 FQNEAQ (reference sequence). V was clipped by 3 bases and J by 0 bases, with 12 bases between them. This CDR3 region has 15 residues. The CDR3 here is CASSFGGGSSYEQYF. The CDR3 DNA follows: TGTGCCAGCAGCTTTGGGGGCGGTAGCTCCTACGAGCAGTACTTC.

This clone is a singleton in its sample. The chain links TRBV12-2 to TRBJ2-5; the D segment call TRBD2 is taken from the table without a DNA check. TRBV12-2 is annotated as a pseudogene. CDR3 length: 14 amino acids. The CDR3 sequence: CASRFWTSTETQYF. In DNA, the CDR3 is TGTGCAAGTCGCTTCTGGACTAGCACCGAGACCCAGTACTTC.

The rearrangement links TRBV28 to TRBJ1-3; D might be TRBD1 (5 bases). Trimming shortened V by 8 bases and J by 0 bases, and 14 bases separated the two germline ends. Germline V gene sequence: CDR1 MDHEN, CDR2 SYDVKM. CDR3 size: 15 residues. This chain's CDR3 is CASGWGRGSGNTIYF. DNA for the CDR3: TGTGCCAGCGGGTGGGGCAGAGGCTCTGGAAACACCATATATTTT.

J is TRBJ1-1 and V is TRBV18, with D tentatively TRBD1 (5 bases). The CDR3 length is 16 residues. Trimming took off 1 base at V and 0 bases at J, with 12 bases between the two ends. Germline CDR1 and CDR2: KGHSH and LQKENI. For the CDR3, the DNA is TGTGCCAGCTCACCACAGGTCCAGGGCATGAACACTGAAGCTTTCTTT. Protein product: CASSPQVQGMNTEAFF.

On this clone itself: This sample includes further DNA sequences coding for the same CDR3. This rearrangement joins TRBV27 to TRBJ1-2; D uncertain. Germline assignment: CDR1 MNHEY and CDR2 SMNVEV (reference sequence). Trimming took off 5 bases at V and 0 bases at J, with 7 bases between the two ends. There are 13 residues in the CDR3. CDR3 protein: CASSLTANYGYTF. The CDR3 region has the DNA TGTGCCAGCAGTCTTACAGCTAACTATGGCTACACCTTC.

The genes are TRBV4-3 and TRBJ1-2; D is perhaps TRBD1 (6 bases). V lost 0 bases to trimming and J lost 2 bases, with 10 bases between them. Looked up from germline, CDR1 is LGHNA and CDR2 is YSLEER. The CDR3 spans 15 residues. The CDR3 DNA reads as TGCGCCAGCAGCCAAGAGCCACAGGGCAACTATGGCTACACCTTC. Residues: CASSQEPQGNYGYTF.

This chain uses TRBV6-2 or TRBV6-3 with TRBJ2-1, with 14 bases fitting TRBD2. The CDR3 sequence is 17 residues long. The ends lost 4 bases at V and 6 bases at J; junction bases unmatched: 8. Germline assignment: CDR1 MNHEY and CDR2 SVGEGT. The CDR3 DNA is TGTGCCAGCAGTTCCGGACTAGCGGGGGGTCGGGCCAATGAGCAGTTCTTC. It yields the protein CASSSGLAGGRANEQFF.

The chain employs TRBV7-2 and TRBJ2-7; D gene ambiguous. Trimming stripped 5 bases from V and 1 base from J, with 9 bases between. CDR3 length equals 13 residues. Germline V gene sequence: CDR1 SGHTA, CDR2 FQGNSA. The CDR3 reads CASSLDLSYEQYF. As DNA, the CDR3 is TGTGCCAGCAGCCTAGACTTGTCCTACGAGCAGTACTTC.

J is TRBJ2-4 and V is TRBV2, with D possibly matching TRBD1 (5 bases). Germline-derived CDR1 and CDR2 are SNHLY and FYNNEI. Trimming removed 0 bases from V and 2 bases from J, with 14 bases in between. This CDR3 comprises 17 residues. In DNA form, the CDR3 reads TGTGCCAGCAGTGAAGCGGGGCGGAGTGTTACCAAAAACATTCAGTACTTC. This sequence encodes CASSEAGRSVTKNIQYF. The whole variable domain, filled in from reference TRBV2 and TRBJ2-4, reads EPEVTQTPSHQVTQMGQEVILRCVPISNHLYFYWYRQILGQKVEFLVSFYNNEISEKSEIFDDQFSVERPDGSNFTLKIRSTKLEDSAMYFCASSEAGRSVTKNIQYFGAGTRLSVL.

The V call is TRBV19, the J call TRBJ2-4; no definite D call. V gave up 8 bases and J gave up 0 bases, with 8 bases separating them. From germline, CDR1 is LNHDA and CDR2 SQIVND (reference sequence). CDR3 size: 13 residues. The CDR3 loop is CASRNLAKNIQYF. Here the CDR3 DNA reads TGTGCCAGTCGAAATTTAGCCAAAAACATTCAGTACTTC.

This chain connects TRBV4-3 to TRBJ2-1; D may be TRBD1 or TRBD2 (5 bases each). CDR1 is LGHNA and CDR2 is YSLEER in the germline V gene. V dropped 0 bases and J dropped 6 bases, with 15 bases sitting between them. This CDR3 is built from 16 residues. The CDR3: CASSQDLGDGGNEQFF. The CDR3 DNA follows: TGCGCCAGCAGCCAAGATCTGGGGGATGGTGGCAATGAGCAGTTCTTC.

The rearrangement joins TRBV7-8 to TRBJ2-6; possibly TRBD1 or TRBD2 for D (7 bases each). Trimming shortened V by 1 base and J by 2 bases, and 12 bases separated the two germline ends. The CDR3 length is 17 residues. Germline CDR1 reads SGHVS; CDR2 reads FQNEAQ. The CDR3 coding sequence is TGTGCCAGCAGCTTAGGGGGGAGGGGGCCTGGGGCCAACGTCCTGACTTTC. This gives the protein CASSLGGRGPGANVLTF. The full variable domain, in which reference TRBV7-8 and TRBJ2-6 provide the parts outside the CDR3, is GAGVSQSPRYKVAKRGQDVALRCDPISGHVSLFWYQQALGQGPEFLTYFQNEAQLDKSGLPSDRFFAERPEGSVSTLKIQRTQQEDSAVYLCASSLGGRGPGANVLTFGAGSRLTVL.

This sequence joins TRBV7-2 and TRBJ1-4; the D gene is possibly TRBD1 (5 bases). Trimming cost V 5 bases and J 5 bases, with 15 bases left between them. Germline CDR1 SGHTA, CDR2 FQGNSA. The CDR3 length is 15 residues. As DNA, the CDR3 is TGTGCCAGCAGCGCCGTCGGGACTGCAAATGAAAAACTGTTTTTT. Protein sequence: CASSAVGTANEKLFF. Full variable domain (remainder filled in from reference TRBV7-2 and TRBJ1-4): GAGVSQSPSNKVTEKGKDVELRCDPISGHTALYWYRQSLGQGLEFLIYFQGNSAPDKSGLPSDRFSAERTGGSVSTLTIQRTQQEDSAVYLCASSAVGTANEKLFFGSGTQLSVL.

The chain carries TRBV2 and TRBJ1-1; D might be TRBD1 (5 bases). The CDR3 sequence is 15 residues long. Germline CDR1 is SNHLY and CDR2 is FYNNEI. Trimming removed 2 bases at V and 0 bases at J, with 10 bases between. As DNA, the CDR3 is TGTGCCAGCAGTGAAAGCGGACACTTGAACACTGAAGCTTTCTTT. Translation gives CASSESGHLNTEAFF.

V usage is TRBV28 and J usage is TRBJ2-7; D remains unclear. This CDR3 spans 11 amino acids. Germline CDR1 MDHEN, CDR2 SYDVKM. Trimming took 2 bases from V and 7 from J, leaving 6 bases between them. The CDR3 region is CASSLGREQYF. The CDR3 bases are TGTGCCAGCAGTTTAGGGCGGGAGCAGTACTTC.

Turning to this clone: At the DNA level, this CDR3 is encoded by other sequences in the same sample as well. This sequence joins TRBV5-4 and TRBJ2-7; D is ambiguous. The CDR3 length is 11 residues. Trimming took 0 bases from V and 6 from J, leaving 4 bases between them. Germline V CDR1 and CDR2: SGHNT, YYREEE (reference sequence). Here the CDR3 reads CASSLVGEQYF. CDR3 coding DNA: TGTGCCAGCAGCTTGGTAGGCGAGCAGTACTTC.

The rearrangement joins TRBV5-4 to TRBJ2-7; the D gene is possibly TRBD2 (6 bases). Trimming shortened V by 4 bases and J by 2 bases, and 13 bases separated the two germline ends. CDR3 length: 14 residues. CDR1 and CDR2 from the germline V gene are SGHNT and YYREEE (reference sequence). The CDR3 reads CASSRGGVTYEQYF. The CDR3 nucleotides are TGTGCCAGCAGCCGTGGAGGGGTGACCTACGAGCAGTACTTC.

The rearrangement uses TRBV28 and TRBJ2-7; D ambiguous. The CDR3 is made up of 12 amino acids. Trimming cost V 3 bases and J 6 bases, with 9 bases left between them. The V gene's germline CDR1 is MDHEN and CDR2 SYDVKM. In nucleotides, the CDR3 is TGTGCCAGCAGTTTTGTTGCGTCCGAGCAGTACTTC. Amino acid sequence: CASSFVASEQYF.

CDR3 in amino acids: CASSPPGDTYYEQYF. DNA of the CDR3: TGTGCCAGCAGCCCCCCCGGGGATACTTACTACGAGCAGTACTTC. This chain uses TRBV7-9 with TRBJ2-7; weak D call: TRBD2 (5 bases). The CDR3 length is 15 residues. The germline V gene has CDR1 SEHNR and CDR2 FQNEAQ (reference sequence). The V end lost 5 bases, the J end lost 3 bases, and 17 bases lay between the germline ends.

The rearrangement uses TRBV7-9 and TRBJ2-2; D unclear. V gave up 1 base and J gave up 6 bases, with 6 bases separating them. The CDR3 sequence is 13 residues long. In germline, CDR1 is SEHNR, CDR2 FQNEAQ (reference sequence). CDR3 nucleotide sequence: TGTGCCAGCAGCTTAGGCGGCGCCGGGGAGCTGTTTTTT. This gives the protein CASSLGGAGELFF.

The genes are TRBV7-2 and TRBJ2-5, with 13 nucleotides matching TRBD2. Looked up from germline, CDR1 is SGHTA and CDR2 is FQGNSA. Unmatched junction bases numbered 10, after V lost 5 bases and J lost 4 bases. The CDR3 has 17 residues. The CDR3 bases are TGTGCCAGCAGCAACCCGGGACTAGCGGGGAGTCGAGAGACCCAGTACTTC. Its protein is CASSNPGLAGSRETQYF. Variable domain in full (rest from reference TRBV7-2 and TRBJ2-5): GAGVSQSPSNKVTEKGKDVELRCDPISGHTALYWYRQSLGQGLEFLIYFQGNSAPDKSGLPSDRFSAERTGGSVSTLTIQRTQQEDSAVYLCASSNPGLAGSRETQYFGPGTRLLVL.

This clone showed up just once. This rearrangement joins TRBV28 to TRBJ1-2; D is unresolved. The CDR3 spans 12 residues. Germline CDR1 is MDHEN and CDR2 is SYDVKM. The V and J ends lost 3 bases and 3 bases respectively, with 5 bases between them. The CDR3 protein is CASSFNHYGYTF. The CDR3 region has the DNA TGTGCCAGCAGTTTCAATCACTATGGCTACACCTTC.

V usage is TRBV28 and J usage is TRBJ2-7; D remains unclear. CDR3 length equals 13 residues. Per germline, CDR1 MDHEN and CDR2 SYDVKM. V shed 3 bases and J shed 2 bases, with 8 bases lying between them. The CDR3 coding sequence is TGTGCCAGCAGTTTTCGGAGCACCTACGAGCAGTACTTC. It translates to CASSFRSTYEQYF.

This chain links TRBV9 with TRBJ2-5; 10 positions match TRBD2. This CDR3 comprises 17 residues. CDR1 is SGDLS and CDR2 is YYNGEE in the germline V gene. J was trimmed by 4 bases and V by 0 bases; bases with no gene match: 9. As DNA, the CDR3 is TGTGCCAGCAGCGTAGATGAAGCGGGGGGGCCGAGAGAGACCCAGTACTTC. It is translated as CASSVDEAGGPRETQYF. The full variable domain, in which reference TRBV9 and TRBJ2-5 provide the parts outside the CDR3, is DSGVTQTPKHLITATGQRVTLRCSPRSGDLSVYWYQQSLDQGLQFLIQYYNGEERAKGNILERFSAQQFPDLHSELNLSSLELGDSALYFCASSVDEAGGPRETQYFGPGTRLLVL.

V and J are TRBV6-5 and TRBJ1-1; no clear D gene. The CDR3 runs to 13 residues. The V and J ends lost 6 bases and 4 bases respectively, with 12 bases between them. Looked up from germline, CDR1 is MNHEY and CDR2 is SVGAGI. The CDR3 bases are TGTGCCAGCAGCCCCTCAGGTCCCACTGAAGCTTTCTTT. Translation: CASSPSGPTEAFF.

The rearrangement uses TRBV19 and TRBJ1-4, with 7 bases lining up with TRBD1. Germline V gene data show CDR1 as LNHDA and CDR2 as SQIVND (reference sequence). V gave up 6 bases and J gave up 0 bases; unmatched junction bases: 4. CDR3 length: 15 amino acids. The CDR3, as DNA: TGTGCCAGTAGCAGAGGACAGGCAACTAATGAAAAACTGTTTTTT. It is translated as CASSRGQATNEKLFF.

The chain has TRBV18 and TRBJ1-1, with TRBD1 matching 8 bases. The junction had 2 bases not matched to a gene; V was cut back by 2 bases and J by 0 bases. Germline CDR1 and CDR2: KGHSH and LQKENI. This CDR3 has 15 residues. CDR3: CASSPGQGLNTEAFF. In DNA form, the CDR3 reads TGTGCCAGCTCACCAGGACAGGGATTGAACACTGAAGCTTTCTTT.

This chain links TRBV6-4 with TRBJ2-1; the match to TRBD2 covers 9 bases. CDR1 and CDR2 from the germline V gene are MRHNA and SNTAGT. V lost 6 bases to trimming and J lost 7 bases; unmatched junction nucleotides: 4. This CDR3 comprises 13 residues. The CDR3 DNA reads TGTGCCAGCAGGAGTAGCGGGGGAAATGAGCAGTTCTTC. Protein product: CASRSSGGNEQFF.